Listed below are T cell receptor beta chains from one sample, sequenced in a study of breast tumors, draining lymph nodes, adjacent tissues. TCRdb ran MiXCR on the multiplex PCR reads and lists one entry per CDR3 protein. The sample consists of 100,000 to 150,000 distinct CDR3 sequences, approximately 20% of them appearing once. The sequenced sample was axillary lymph node tissue. The receptors originated from a female donor with breast cancer. Some clones in this sample may be carry-over from other donors' samples. The CDR3 runs from the conserved cysteine through the conserved F or W.

J,V,length,CDR3
TRBJ2-6,TRBV10-2,18,CASSPRGGTASGANVLTF
TRBJ1-2,TRBV20-1,16,CSARAATGGAYYGYTF
TRBJ2-2,TRBV6-2/TRBV6-3,16,CASSYRPSGNTGELFF
TRBJ2-1,TRBV6-1,13,CATEPLSYNEQFF
TRBJ2-3,TRBV7-2,15,CASSGAGGPGDTQYF
TRBJ2-5,TRBV3-1,14,CASSRGSGKETQYF
TRBJ2-1,TRBV15,16,CATSRVPADKYNEQFF
TRBJ1-3,TRBV28,16,CASSTRQGKAGNTIYF
TRBJ1-3,TRBV3-2,16,CAGSQGFYVAGNTIYF
TRBJ2-6,TRBV28,15,CASSLQAPGANVLTF
TRBJ2-2,TRBV11-2,16,CASSSRTTRRPGELFF
TRBJ2-7,TRBV12-3/TRBV12-4,13,CASSRDRAYEQYF
TRBJ2-7,TRBV6-6,14,CASGVRTGNYEQYF